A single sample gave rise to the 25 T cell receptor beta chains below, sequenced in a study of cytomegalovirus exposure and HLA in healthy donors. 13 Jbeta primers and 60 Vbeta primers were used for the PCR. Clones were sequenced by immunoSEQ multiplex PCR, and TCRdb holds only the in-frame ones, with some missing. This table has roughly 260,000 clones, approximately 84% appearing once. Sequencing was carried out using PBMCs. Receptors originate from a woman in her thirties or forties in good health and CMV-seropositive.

This CDR3 is CASSFPGGNSPLHF. The CDR3 region has the DNA TGTGCCAGCAGCTTTCCCGGGGGAAATTCACCCCTCCACTTT. This chain links TRBV11-2 with TRBJ1-6, with D possibly matching TRBD1 (5 bases). Trimming pared 3 bases from V and 7 bases from J, leaving 10 bases between. This CDR3 is 14 amino acids long. The germline CDR1 and CDR2 sequences are SGHAT and FQNNGV.

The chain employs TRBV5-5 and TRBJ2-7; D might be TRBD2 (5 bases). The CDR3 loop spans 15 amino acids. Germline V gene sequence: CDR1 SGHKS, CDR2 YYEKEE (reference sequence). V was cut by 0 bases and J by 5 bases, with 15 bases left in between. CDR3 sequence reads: CASSLEFLAADEQYF. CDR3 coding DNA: TGTGCCAGCAGCTTGGAGTTCCTAGCCGCGGACGAGCAGTACTTC.

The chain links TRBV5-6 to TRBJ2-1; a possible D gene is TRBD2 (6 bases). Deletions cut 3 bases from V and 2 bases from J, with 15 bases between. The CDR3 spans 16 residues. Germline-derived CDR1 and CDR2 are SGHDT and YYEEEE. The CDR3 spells CASSSPRGRTYNEQFF. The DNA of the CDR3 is TGTGCCAGCAGCTCCCCCCGGGGGAGGACCTACAATGAGCAGTTCTTC.

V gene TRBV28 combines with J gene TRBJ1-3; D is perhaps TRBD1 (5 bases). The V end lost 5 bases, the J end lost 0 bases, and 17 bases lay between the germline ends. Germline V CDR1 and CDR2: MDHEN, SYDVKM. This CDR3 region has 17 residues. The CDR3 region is CASSPQGYHPSGNTIYF. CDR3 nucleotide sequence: TGTGCCAGCAGTCCTCAGGGCTATCACCCCTCTGGAAACACCATATATTTT.

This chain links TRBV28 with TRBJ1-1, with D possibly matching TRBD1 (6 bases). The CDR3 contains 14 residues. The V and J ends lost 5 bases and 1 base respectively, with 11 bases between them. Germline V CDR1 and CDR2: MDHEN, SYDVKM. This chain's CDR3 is CASSPGQWNTEAFF. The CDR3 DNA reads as TGTGCCAGCAGTCCCGGACAGTGGAACACTGAAGCTTTCTTT.

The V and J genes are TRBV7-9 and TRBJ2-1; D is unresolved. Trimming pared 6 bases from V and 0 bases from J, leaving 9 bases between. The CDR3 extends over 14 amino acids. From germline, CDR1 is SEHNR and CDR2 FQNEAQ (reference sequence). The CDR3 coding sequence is TGTGCCAGCAGTTACTCTAGCTCCTACAATGAGCAGTTCTTC. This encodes CASSYSSSYNEQFF.

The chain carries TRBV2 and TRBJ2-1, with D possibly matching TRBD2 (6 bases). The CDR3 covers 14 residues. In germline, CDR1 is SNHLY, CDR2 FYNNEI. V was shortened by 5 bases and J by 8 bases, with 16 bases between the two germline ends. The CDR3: CASSPSEEVYEQFF. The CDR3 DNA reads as TGTGCCAGCAGTCCTAGCGAGGAGGTCTATGAGCAGTTCTTC.

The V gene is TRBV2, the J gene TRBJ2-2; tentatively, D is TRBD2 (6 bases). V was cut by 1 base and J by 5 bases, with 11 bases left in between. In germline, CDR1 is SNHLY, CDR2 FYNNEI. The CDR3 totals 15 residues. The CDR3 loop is CASSEGVSGTGELFF. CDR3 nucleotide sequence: TGTGCCAGCAGTGAAGGGGTTAGCGGTACCGGGGAGCTGTTTTTT.

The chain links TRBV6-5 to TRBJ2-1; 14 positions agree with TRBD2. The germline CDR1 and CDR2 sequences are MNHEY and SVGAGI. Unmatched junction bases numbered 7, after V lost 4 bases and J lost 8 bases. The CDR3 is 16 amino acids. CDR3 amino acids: CASSSRTSGRTHEQFF. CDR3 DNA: TGTGCCAGCAGTTCCCGGACTAGCGGGAGGACCCATGAGCAGTTCTTC.

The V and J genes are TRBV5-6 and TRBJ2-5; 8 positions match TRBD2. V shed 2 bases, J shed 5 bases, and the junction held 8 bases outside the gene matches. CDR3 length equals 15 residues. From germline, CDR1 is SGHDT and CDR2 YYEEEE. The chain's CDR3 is CASSLVAGGGETQYF. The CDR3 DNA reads TGTGCCAGCAGCTTAGTGGCGGGAGGCGGTGAGACCCAGTACTTC.

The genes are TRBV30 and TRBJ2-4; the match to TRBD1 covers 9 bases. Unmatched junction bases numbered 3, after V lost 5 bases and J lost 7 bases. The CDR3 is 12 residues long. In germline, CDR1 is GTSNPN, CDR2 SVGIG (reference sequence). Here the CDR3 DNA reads TGTGCCTGGGACAGGGGGTCGAACATTCAGTACTTC. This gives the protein CAWDRGSNIQYF.

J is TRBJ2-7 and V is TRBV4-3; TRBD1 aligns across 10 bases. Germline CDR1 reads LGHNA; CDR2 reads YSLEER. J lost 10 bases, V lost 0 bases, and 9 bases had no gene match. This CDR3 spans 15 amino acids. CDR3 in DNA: TGCGCCAGCAGCCAAGATAAGGGACAGGGGTATGTTCAGTACTTC. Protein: CASSQDKGQGYVQYF.

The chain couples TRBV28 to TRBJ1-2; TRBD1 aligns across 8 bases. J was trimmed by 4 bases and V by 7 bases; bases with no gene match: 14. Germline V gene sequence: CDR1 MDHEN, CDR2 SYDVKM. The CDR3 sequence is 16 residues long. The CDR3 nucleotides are TGTGCCAGCAACGACAGGGGAATTACCCCCTTCTATGGCTACACCTTC. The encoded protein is CASNDRGITPFYGYTF.

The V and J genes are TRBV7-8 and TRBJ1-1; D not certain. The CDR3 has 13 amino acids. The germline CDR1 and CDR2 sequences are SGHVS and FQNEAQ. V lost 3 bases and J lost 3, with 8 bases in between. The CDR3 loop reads CASSFREDTEAFF. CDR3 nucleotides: TGTGCCAGCAGCTTTCGGGAGGACACTGAAGCTTTCTTT.

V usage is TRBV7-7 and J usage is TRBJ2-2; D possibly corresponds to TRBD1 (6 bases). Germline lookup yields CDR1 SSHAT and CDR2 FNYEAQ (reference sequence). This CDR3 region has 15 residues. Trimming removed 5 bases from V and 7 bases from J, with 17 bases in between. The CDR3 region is CASSPWFEGVGELFF. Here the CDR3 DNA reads TGTGCCAGCAGCCCTTGGTTCGAGGGGGTCGGGGAGCTGTTTTTT.

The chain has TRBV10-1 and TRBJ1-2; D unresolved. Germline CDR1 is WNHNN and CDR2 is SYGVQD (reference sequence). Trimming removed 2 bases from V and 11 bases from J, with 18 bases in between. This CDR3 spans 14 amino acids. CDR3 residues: CASSEGGGKEMYTF. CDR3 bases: TGCGCCAGCAGTGAGGGTGGAGGGAAGGAGATGTACACCTTC.

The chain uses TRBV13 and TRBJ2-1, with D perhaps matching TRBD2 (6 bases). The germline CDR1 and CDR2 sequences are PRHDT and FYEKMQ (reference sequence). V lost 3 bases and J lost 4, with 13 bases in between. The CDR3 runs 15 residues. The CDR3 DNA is TGTGCCAGCAGCTTCGGTCGGGAGCAATACAATGAGCAGTTCTTC. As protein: CASSFGREQYNEQFF.

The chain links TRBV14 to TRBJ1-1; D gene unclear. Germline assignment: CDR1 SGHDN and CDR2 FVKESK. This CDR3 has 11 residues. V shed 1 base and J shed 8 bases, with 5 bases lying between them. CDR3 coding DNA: TGTGCCAGCAGCCAAGCCCGGGAAGCTTTCTTT. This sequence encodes CASSQAREAFF.

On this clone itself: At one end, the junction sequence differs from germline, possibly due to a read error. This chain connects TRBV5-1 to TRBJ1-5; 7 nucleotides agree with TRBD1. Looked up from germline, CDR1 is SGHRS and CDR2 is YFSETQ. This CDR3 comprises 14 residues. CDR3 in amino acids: CVSSATGNNQPQHF. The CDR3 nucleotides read TGCGTCAGCAGCGCGACAGGGAACAATCAGCCCCAGCATTTT.

The CDR3 DNA sequence: TGTGCCAGCAGGGACCAATACACTGAAGCTTTCTTT. Encoded protein: CASRDQYTEAFF. V gene TRBV6-4 combines with J gene TRBJ1-1; D not resolved. The V end was cut by 6 bases, the J end by 3 bases, with 8 bases between. The CDR3 runs 12 residues. CDR1 and CDR2 from the germline V gene are MRHNA and SNTAGT.

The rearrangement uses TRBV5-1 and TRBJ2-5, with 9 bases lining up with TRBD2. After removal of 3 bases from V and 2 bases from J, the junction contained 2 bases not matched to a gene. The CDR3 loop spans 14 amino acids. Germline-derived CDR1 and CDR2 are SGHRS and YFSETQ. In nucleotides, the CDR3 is TGCGCCAGCAGCTCGCTAGCGGGGCAAGAGACCCAGTACTTC. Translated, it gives CASSSLAGQETQYF.

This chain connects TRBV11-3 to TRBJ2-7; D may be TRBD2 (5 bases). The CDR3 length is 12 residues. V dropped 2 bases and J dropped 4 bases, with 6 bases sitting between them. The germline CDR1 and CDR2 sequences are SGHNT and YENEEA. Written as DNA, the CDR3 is TGTGCCAGCAGCTTACGGGGATACGAGCAGTACTTC. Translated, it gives CASSLRGYEQYF.

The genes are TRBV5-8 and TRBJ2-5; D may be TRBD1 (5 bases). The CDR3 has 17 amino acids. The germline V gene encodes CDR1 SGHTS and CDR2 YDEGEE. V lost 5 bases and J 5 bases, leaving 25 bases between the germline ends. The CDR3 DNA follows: TGTGCCAGCAGTAGTGGGGTGGCTAAAGGGGCCGACGAGACCCAGTACTTC. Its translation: CASSSGVAKGADETQYF.

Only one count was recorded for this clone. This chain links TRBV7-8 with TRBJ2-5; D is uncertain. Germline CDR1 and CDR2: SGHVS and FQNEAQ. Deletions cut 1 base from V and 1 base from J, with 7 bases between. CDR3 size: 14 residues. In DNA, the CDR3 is TGTGCCAGCAGCTTAGGAGCCCGCCAAGAGACCCAGTACTTC. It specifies CASSLGARQETQYF.

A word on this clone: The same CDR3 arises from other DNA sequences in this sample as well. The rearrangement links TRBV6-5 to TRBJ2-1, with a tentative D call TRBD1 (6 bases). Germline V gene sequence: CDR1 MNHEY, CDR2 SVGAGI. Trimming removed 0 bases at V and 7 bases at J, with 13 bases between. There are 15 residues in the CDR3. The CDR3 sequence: CASSYSGARLNEQFF. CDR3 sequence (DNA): TGTGCCAGCAGTTACTCGGGGGCGCGGTTAAATGAGCAGTTCTTC.